This T cell receptor (beta chain) was sequenced in a study of tumor and adjacent non-tumor tissue in lung cancer. TCRbeta libraries were built with three rounds of nested PCR, modified from ARM-PCR. TCRdb reprocessed the multiplex PCR reads with MiXCR, giving one entry per CDR3 protein. Among some 200,000 distinct CDR3 sequences, 70% to 75% were seen once, and the ten largest hold under 30%. With regard to this clonotype: Its specificity is unknown.

RNA was extracted from bulk tissue without any cell sorting. Study results and caveats: In normal lung, the top 100 clones were significantly more dominant than in tumor.

The CDR3 has 14 residues. CDR1 and CDR2 (germline): DFQATT, SNEGSKA (reference sequence). V shed 1 base and J shed 4 bases, with 13 bases lying between them. The gene calls are TRBV20-1 and TRBJ2-5, with D possibly being TRBD1 or TRBD2 (5 bases each). The sequenced sample consisted of lung tumor tissue. The receptor's source is a man aged 55-75 years with non-small cell lung cancer. CDR3 residues: CSARVPQRGETQYF. CDR3 sequence (DNA): TGCAGTGCTAGAGTCCCACAGAGGGGAGAGACCCAGTACTTC.